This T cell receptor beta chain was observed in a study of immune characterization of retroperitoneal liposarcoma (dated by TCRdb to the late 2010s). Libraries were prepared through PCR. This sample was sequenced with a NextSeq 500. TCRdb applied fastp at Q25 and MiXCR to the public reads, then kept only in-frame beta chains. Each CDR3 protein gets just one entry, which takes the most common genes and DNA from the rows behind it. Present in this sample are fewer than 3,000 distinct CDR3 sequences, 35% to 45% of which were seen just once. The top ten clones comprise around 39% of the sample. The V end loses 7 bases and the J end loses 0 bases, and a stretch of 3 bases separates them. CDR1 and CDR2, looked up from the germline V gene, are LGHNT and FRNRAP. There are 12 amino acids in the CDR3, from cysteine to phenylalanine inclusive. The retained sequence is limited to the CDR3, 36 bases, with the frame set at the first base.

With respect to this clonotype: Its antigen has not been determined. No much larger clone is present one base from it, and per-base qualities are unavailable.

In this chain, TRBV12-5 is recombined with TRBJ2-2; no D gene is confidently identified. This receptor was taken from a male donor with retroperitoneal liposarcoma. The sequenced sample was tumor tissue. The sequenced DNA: TGTGCTAGTGCTGCGAACACCGGGGAGCTGTTTTTT. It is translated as CASAANTGELFF.